One sample yielded the 26 T cell receptor beta chains listed below, sequenced in a study of T-cell reconstitution after alpha-beta-depleted transplantation in children. Preparation of the TCRbeta library was carried out with unique molecular identifiers. TCRdb re-called the PCR reads through MiXCR, storing one row per CDR3 protein. This sample has 240,000 or so distinct CDR3 sequences, with more than 10% found just once. Specimen: PBMCs from the stem cell graft donor, collected from the stem cell graft. The origin of the receptors is a human donor who donated a stem cell graft to a child with acute lymphoblastic leukemia.

This clonotype was seen only a few times. The chain is built from TRBV20-1 and TRBJ2-1; 9 positions match TRBD2. Germline CDR1 reads DFQATT; CDR2 reads SNEGSKA (reference sequence). The V segment lost 6 bases and the J segment 4 bases; nucleotides outside the gene matches: 7. The CDR3 runs to 14 residues. The CDR3, as DNA: TGCAGTGCCACTGCGGGGGGGCCTTACAATGAGCAGTTCTTC. As protein: CSATAGGPYNEQFF.

Only a few counts were recorded for this clonotype. The chain uses TRBV18 and TRBJ2-1; D remains unclear. Trimming left V 0 bases short and J 7 bases short, with 16 bases between. In germline, CDR1 is KGHSH, CDR2 LQKENI. The CDR3 contains 16 residues. CDR3 coding DNA: TGTGCCAGCTCACCACCTGGCCCTAGGCGGCAAAATGAGCAGTTCTTC. This gives the protein CASSPPGPRRQNEQFF.

The V call is TRBV20-1, the J call TRBJ2-5; D remains ambiguous. The CDR3 is 15 residues long. Trimming shortened V by 6 bases and J by 2 bases, and 19 bases separated the two germline ends. Germline V CDR1 and CDR2: DFQATT, SNEGSKA (reference sequence). The CDR3 reads CSAMSSQEKQETQYF. Written as DNA, the CDR3 is TGCAGTGCCATGTCCTCGCAGGAGAAACAAGAGACCCAGTACTTC.

This clonotype came up many times. This chain uses TRBV7-2 with TRBJ2-3; D gene uncertain. Deletions cut 4 bases from V and 2 bases from J, with 13 bases between. The CDR3 runs to 15 residues. Germline CDR1 is SGHTA and CDR2 is FQGNSA. CDR3 sequence: CASSSQTRYTDTQYF. Written as DNA, the CDR3 is TGTGCCAGCAGCTCCCAGACACGATACACAGATACGCAGTATTTT.

This clonotype was observed at least ten times. The chain links TRBV7-2 to TRBJ2-2; D is unclear. Trimming removed 4 bases from V and 0 bases from J, with 3 bases in between. The germline V gene encodes CDR1 SGHTA and CDR2 FQGNSA. The CDR3 has 13 residues. CDR3 residues: CASSYTNTGELFF. CDR3 nucleotide sequence: TGTGCCAGCAGCTATACGAACACCGGGGAGCTGTTTTTT. The whole variable domain, filled in from reference TRBV7-2 and TRBJ2-2, reads GAGVSQSPSNKVTEKGKDVELRCDPISGHTALYWYRQSLGQGLEFLIYFQGNSAPDKSGLPSDRFSAERTGGSVSTLTIQRTQQEDSAVYLCASSYTNTGELFFGEGSRLTVL.

V usage is TRBV30 and J usage is TRBJ1-2; D unresolved. The CDR3 sequence is 11 residues long. Germline CDR1 reads GTSNPN; CDR2 reads SVGIG (reference sequence). V was shortened by 5 bases and J by 6 bases, with 10 bases between the two germline ends. CDR3 coding DNA: TGTGCCTGGGGGAGAGGGCATGGCTACACCTTC. Amino acids: CAWGRGHGYTF.

This clonotype came up many times. The CDR3 loop reads CASSNGTGGVYEQYF. CDR3 DNA: TGTGCCAGCAGTAACGGGACAGGGGGCGTCTACGAGCAGTACTTC. The rearrangement links TRBV6-2 or TRBV6-3 to TRBJ2-7, with TRBD1 identical over 12 bases. CDR1 is MNHEY and CDR2 is SVGEGT in the germline V gene. CDR3 length: 15 amino acids. V lost 5 bases, J lost 3 bases, and 5 bases stayed unmatched.

This chain links TRBV9 with TRBJ2-2; 11 bases are a match to TRBD1. This CDR3 has 16 residues. With 0 bases clipped from V and 5 bases from J, the junction kept 3 bases outside the gene matches. Germline CDR1 SGDLS, CDR2 YYNGEE. The DNA for the CDR3 is TGTGCCAGCAGCGTAGGCGGGACAGGGGGTACCGGGGAGCTGTTTTTT. The encoded protein is CASSVGGTGGTGELFF.

V and J are TRBV4-2 and TRBJ2-7, with 11 bases lining up with TRBD2. This CDR3 is built from 16 residues. CDR1 is LGHNA, CDR2 YNFKEQ, per germline. The junction had 4 bases not matched to a gene; V was cut back by 3 bases and J by 0 bases. For the CDR3, the DNA is TGTGCCAGCAGCCAGGTGGGACTAGCGGACTCCTACGAGCAGTACTTC. Protein product: CASSQVGLADSYEQYF.

The sample holds many counts of this clonotype. This sequence joins TRBV20-1 and TRBJ2-3; no reliable D call. CDR1 DFQATT and CDR2 SNEGSKA come from the germline V gene (reference sequence). Trimming cost V 6 bases and J 9 bases, with 16 bases left between them. The CDR3 is made up of 12 amino acids. The CDR3 DNA is TGCAGTGCGCACCTCCCGAGGCGAACGCAGTATTTT. It is translated as CSAHLPRRTQYF.

This clonotype was detected many times. J is TRBJ2-7 and V is TRBV7-2; 12 nucleotides align to TRBD2. This CDR3 has 15 residues. V was clipped by 3 bases and J by 6 bases; unmatched bases: 6. Looked up from germline, CDR1 is SGHTA and CDR2 is FQGNSA. The CDR3 nucleotides read TGTGCCAGCAGCTTGAGGTCTAGCGGGAGGGGCGAGCAGTACTTC. Amino acid sequence: CASSLRSSGRGEQYF.

This clonotype showed up many times. The CDR3 is CASSTRPDYGYTF. The CDR3 nucleotides read TGTGCCAGCAGCACCCGGCCAGACTATGGCTACACCTTC. The chain is built from TRBV7-2 and TRBJ1-2; D remains ambiguous. Germline CDR1 SGHTA, CDR2 FQGNSA. CDR3 length: 13 residues. V was shortened by 5 bases and J by 3 bases, with 10 bases between the two germline ends.

This clonotype came up many times. The V call is TRBV20-1, the J call TRBJ2-1; 8 positions agree with TRBD2. With 3 bases clipped from V and 9 bases from J, the junction kept 4 bases outside the gene matches. Germline CDR1 DFQATT, CDR2 SNEGSKA (reference sequence). The CDR3 contains 12 residues. The CDR3 bases are TGCAGTGCTAGGCCTAGCGGGCCTGAGCAGTTCTTC. Its translation is CSARPSGPEQFF.

This clonotype was seen repeatedly, ten times or more. The V and J genes are TRBV15 and TRBJ2-2; weak D call: TRBD1 (5 bases). Germline V gene data show CDR1 as LNHNV and CDR2 as YYDKDF (reference sequence). V was trimmed by 7 bases and J by 1 base, leaving 13 bases between them. The CDR3 length is 15 residues. In DNA form, the CDR3 reads TGTGCCACCACGTTAAGGGGTGAGAACACCGGGGAGCTGTTTTTT. Encoded protein: CATTLRGENTGELFF.

This clonotype was seen at least ten times. The chain joins TRBV28 to TRBJ2-1; 12 nucleotides align to TRBD2. Germline values: CDR1 MDHEN, CDR2 SYDVKM. The CDR3 has 16 amino acids. After removal of 6 bases from V and 2 bases from J, the junction contained 5 bases not matched to a gene. The CDR3 spells CASRTLAGGTYNEQFF. The CDR3 nucleotides read TGTGCCAGCAGAACACTAGCGGGAGGCACCTACAATGAGCAGTTCTTC.

About this clonotype: A read error may explain this, as a much larger clone is one base away. Written as DNA, the CDR3 is TGTACCAGCAGCGAAGACACTGAAGCTTTCTTT. The encoded protein is CTSSEDTEAFF. J is TRBJ1-1 and V is TRBV7-9; D is uncertain. Germline CDR1 reads SEHNR; CDR2 reads FQNEAQ (reference sequence). The length of the CDR3 is 11 residues. The full variable domain, in which reference TRBV7-9 and TRBJ1-1 provide the parts outside the CDR3, is DTGVSQNPRHKITKRGQNVTFRCDPISEHNRLYWYRQTLGQGPEFLTYFQNEAQLEKSRLLSDRFSAERPKGSFSTLEIQRTEQGDSAMYLCTSSEDTEAFFGQGTRLTVV.

This clonotype was found many times. V is TRBV7-2 and J is TRBJ2-7; 11 nucleotides line up with TRBD2. CDR3 length equals 15 residues. CDR1 is SGHTA, CDR2 FQGNSA, per germline. After removal of 2 bases from V and 6 bases from J, the junction contained 6 bases not matched to a gene. In nucleotides, the CDR3 is TGTGCCAGCAGCTTATTAGCGGGAGGGCCGGGCGAGCAGTACTTC. Translating gives CASSLLAGGPGEQYF.

In this sample, this clonotype turned up many times. This chain uses TRBV12-3 or TRBV12-4 with TRBJ1-3, with TRBD1 matching 7 bases. V lost 6 bases to trimming and J lost 2 bases; unmatched junction nucleotides: 7. This CDR3 is built from 15 residues. For the CDR3, the DNA is TGTGCCAGCAGACCCGGGACAGAGGCTGGAAACACCATATATTTT. Its translation is CASRPGTEAGNTIYF.

This clonotype was seen ten or more times. The chain couples TRBV20-1 to TRBJ2-2; D gene uncertain. V lost 2 bases, J lost 4 bases, and 8 bases lay in between. The CDR3 has 13 residues. Germline lookup yields CDR1 DFQATT and CDR2 SNEGSKA (reference sequence). DNA of the CDR3: TGCAGTGCTAGAAGGCAGGCCACCGGGGAGCTGTTTTTT. Translation: CSARRQATGELFF.

The chain joins TRBV5-1 to TRBJ1-5; a weak D match, TRBD1 (6 bases). Looked up from germline, CDR1 is SGHRS and CDR2 is YFSETQ. This CDR3 is 13 amino acids long. V was trimmed by 9 bases and J by 7 bases, leaving 17 bases between them. The CDR3 DNA is TGCGCCATTAAAGGACAGAAGGGCCAGCCCCAGCATTTT. Its translation is CAIKGQKGQPQHF. The complete variable domain, with remaining parts taken from reference TRBV5-1 and TRBJ1-5, reads KAGVTQTPRYLIKTRGQQVTLSCSPISGHRSVSWYQQTPGQGLQFLFEYFSETQRNKGNFPGRFSGRQFSNSRSEMNVSTLELGDSALYLCAIKGQKGQPQHFGDGTRLSIL.

This clonotype was detected many times. The rearrangement joins TRBV10-2 to TRBJ1-2; D remains ambiguous. This CDR3 is 15 amino acids long. V lost 7 bases to trimming and J lost 2 bases, with 17 bases between them. Germline lookup yields CDR1 WSHSY and CDR2 SAAADI. CDR3 sequence reads: CASMGRSDSNYGYTF. The CDR3 DNA reads as TGCGCCAGCATGGGCAGGAGCGACTCAAACTATGGCTACACCTTC.

The chain joins TRBV14 to TRBJ1-6, with D possibly matching TRBD1 (5 bases). CDR1 and CDR2 from the germline V gene are SGHDN and FVKESK. The CDR3 totals 14 residues. V lost 4 bases, J lost 7 bases, and 11 bases lay in between. CDR3 DNA sequence: TGTGCCAGCAGCCTTGGGACGGCAAATTCACCCCTCCACTTT. It is translated as CASSLGTANSPLHF.

This clonotype was counted ten times or more. The chain recombines TRBV6-5 with TRBJ1-6; D uncertain. CDR1 and CDR2 from the germline V gene are MNHEY and SVGAGI. The CDR3 runs 17 residues. Between the trimmed V and J ends, which lost 2 bases and 7 bases, there was a span of 18 bases. The CDR3 here is CASSYAMWPGTNSPLHF. CDR3 DNA: TGTGCCAGCAGTTACGCGATGTGGCCGGGCACCAATTCACCCCTCCACTTT.

This clonotype has only a few counts. V is TRBV5-1 and J is TRBJ1-1; D gene unclear. V gave up 4 bases and J gave up 1 base, with 8 bases separating them. Germline V lookup: CDR1 SGHRS, CDR2 YFSETQ. The CDR3 contains 13 residues. CDR3 nucleotides: TGCGCCAGCAGCGGTCCCGGGAACACTGAAGCTTTCTTT. It specifies CASSGPGNTEAFF.

This clonotype occurred many times. The chain carries TRBV6-9 and TRBJ2-5; D ambiguous. Trimming removed 0 bases at V and 5 bases at J, with 10 bases between. This CDR3 comprises 14 residues. Germline-derived CDR1 and CDR2 are MNHGY and SVAAGI. The CDR3 DNA follows: TGTGCCAGCAGTTATTCCCGGGTAGGGGAGACCCAGTACTTC. Translation gives CASSYSRVGETQYF.

J is TRBJ2-5 and V is TRBV12-3 or TRBV12-4, with a tentative D call TRBD2 (6 bases). There are 13 residues in the CDR3. The ends were cut back, 6 bases at V and 0 bases at J, with 8 bases in the middle. The CDR3 reads CASSRRDQETQYF. For the CDR3, the DNA is TGTGCCAGCAGCCGGAGGGACCAAGAGACCCAGTACTTC.